The clone carrying this T cell receptor (beta chain) was counted ten times or more. Germline loops: CDR1 SGHAT, CDR2 FQNNGV. Germline trimming cut 5 bases from V and 8 bases from J; bases unmatched to any gene: 12. The CDR3 is 15 residues long. The record originates from a study of T cells of healthy individuals. Using its own MiXCR run on the 5' RACE reads, TCRdb lists one record per CDR3 protein. This table holds about 82,000 distinct CDR3 sequences, roughly 5.1% found once. The source is a female donor in good health. V is TRBV11-2 and J is TRBJ2-3; TRBD1 matches 8 bases. CDR3 sequence (DNA): TGTGCCAGCAGCCTTGGACAGGGCCTGGTTGGTACGCAGTATTTT. Protein: CASSLGQGLVGTQYF.